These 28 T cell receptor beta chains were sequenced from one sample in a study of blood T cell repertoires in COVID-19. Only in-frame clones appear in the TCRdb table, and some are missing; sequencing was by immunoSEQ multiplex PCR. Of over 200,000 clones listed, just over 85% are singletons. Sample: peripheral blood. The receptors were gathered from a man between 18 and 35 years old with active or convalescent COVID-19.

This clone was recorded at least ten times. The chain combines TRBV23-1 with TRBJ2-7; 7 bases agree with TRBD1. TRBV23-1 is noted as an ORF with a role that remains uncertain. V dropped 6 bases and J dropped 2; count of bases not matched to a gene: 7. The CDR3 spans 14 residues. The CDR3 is CASRGTAPTYEQYF. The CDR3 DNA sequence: TGCGCCAGCAGGGGGACAGCGCCCACCTACGAGCAGTACTTC.

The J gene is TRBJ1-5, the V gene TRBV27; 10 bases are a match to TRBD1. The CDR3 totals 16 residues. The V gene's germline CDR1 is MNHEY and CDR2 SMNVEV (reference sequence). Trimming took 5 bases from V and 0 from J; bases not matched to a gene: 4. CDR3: CASSGTGAYSNQPQHF. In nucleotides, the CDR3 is TGTGCCAGCAGTGGGACAGGGGCTTATAGCAATCAGCCCCAGCATTTT.

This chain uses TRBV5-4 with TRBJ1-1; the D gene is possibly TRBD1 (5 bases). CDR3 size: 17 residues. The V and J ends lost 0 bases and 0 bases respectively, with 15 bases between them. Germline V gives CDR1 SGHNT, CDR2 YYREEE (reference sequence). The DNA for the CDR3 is TGTGCCAGCAGCTTGGCCTCCGGGGGACGGATGAACACTGAAGCTTTCTTT. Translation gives CASSLASGGRMNTEAFF.

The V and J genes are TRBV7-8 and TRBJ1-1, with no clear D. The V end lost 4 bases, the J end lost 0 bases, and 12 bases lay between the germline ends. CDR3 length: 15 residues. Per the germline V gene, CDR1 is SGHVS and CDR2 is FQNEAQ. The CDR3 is CASSSSINMNTEAFF. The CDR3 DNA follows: TGTGCCAGCAGCTCGTCAATTAACATGAACACTGAAGCTTTCTTT. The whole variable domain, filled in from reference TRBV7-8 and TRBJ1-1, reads GAGVSQSPRYKVAKRGQDVALRCDPISGHVSLFWYQQALGQGPEFLTYFQNEAQLDKSGLPSDRFFAERPEGSVSTLKIQRTQQEDSAVYLCASSSSINMNTEAFFGQGTRLTVV.

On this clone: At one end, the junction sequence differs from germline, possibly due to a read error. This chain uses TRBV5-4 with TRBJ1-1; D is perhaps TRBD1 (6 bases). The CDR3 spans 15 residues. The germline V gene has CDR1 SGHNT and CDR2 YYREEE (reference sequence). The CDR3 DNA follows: TGTGCCAGCAGCTTGGAGGCCGACAGGAACGCTGAAGCTTTCTTT. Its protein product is CASSLEADRNAEAFF.

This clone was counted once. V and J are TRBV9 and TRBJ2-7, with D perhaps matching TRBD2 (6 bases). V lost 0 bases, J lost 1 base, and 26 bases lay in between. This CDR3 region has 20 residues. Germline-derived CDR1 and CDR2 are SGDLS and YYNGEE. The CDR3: CASSVAGEPSDVERSYEQYF. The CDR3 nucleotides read TGTGCCAGCAGCGTAGCGGGGGAGCCGAGCGACGTCGAAAGATCCTACGAGCAGTACTTC.

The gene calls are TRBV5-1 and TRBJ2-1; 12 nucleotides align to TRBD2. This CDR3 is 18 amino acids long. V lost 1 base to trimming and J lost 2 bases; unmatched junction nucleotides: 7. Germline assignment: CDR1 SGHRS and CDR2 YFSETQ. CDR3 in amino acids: CASSLLTSGRNPYNEQFF. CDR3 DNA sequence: TGCGCCAGCAGCTTGTTAACTAGCGGGAGGAATCCCTACAATGAGCAGTTCTTC.

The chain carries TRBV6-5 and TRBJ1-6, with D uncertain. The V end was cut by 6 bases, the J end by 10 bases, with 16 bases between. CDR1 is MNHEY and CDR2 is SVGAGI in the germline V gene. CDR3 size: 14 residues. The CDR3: CASRPTKLLSPLHF. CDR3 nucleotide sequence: TGTGCCAGCAGACCTACGAAACTCTTGTCACCCCTCCACTTT.

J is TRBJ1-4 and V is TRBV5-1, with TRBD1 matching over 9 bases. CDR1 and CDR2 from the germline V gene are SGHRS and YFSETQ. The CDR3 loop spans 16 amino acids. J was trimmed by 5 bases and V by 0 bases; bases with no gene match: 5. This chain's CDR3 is CASSLGSGTGNEKLFF. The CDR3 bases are TGCGCCAGCAGCTTGGGCTCCGGGACAGGGAATGAAAAACTGTTTTTT.

CDR3 sequence (DNA): TGTGCCAGCAAGAAACAGGGGGATAATTCACCCCTCCACTTT. It is translated as CASKKQGDNSPLHF. This sequence joins TRBV27 and TRBJ1-6; 8 nucleotides match TRBD1. Germline V lookup: CDR1 MNHEY, CDR2 SMNVEV (reference sequence). The V and J ends lost 7 bases and 5 bases, in that order; junction bases with no gene match: 4. This CDR3 spans 14 amino acids.

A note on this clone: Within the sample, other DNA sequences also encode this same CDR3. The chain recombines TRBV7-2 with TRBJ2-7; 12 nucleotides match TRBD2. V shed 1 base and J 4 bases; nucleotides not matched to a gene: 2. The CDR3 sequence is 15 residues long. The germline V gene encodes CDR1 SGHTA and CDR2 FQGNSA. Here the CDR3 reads CASSLVLAGGYEQYF. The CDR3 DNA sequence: TGTGCCAGCAGCTTAGTCCTAGCGGGAGGGTACGAGCAGTACTTC.

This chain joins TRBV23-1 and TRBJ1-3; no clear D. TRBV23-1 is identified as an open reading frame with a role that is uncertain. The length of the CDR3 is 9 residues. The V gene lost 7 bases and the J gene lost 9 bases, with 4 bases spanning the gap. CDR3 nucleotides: TGCGCCAGCACGAGCACCATATATTTT. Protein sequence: CASTSTIYF.

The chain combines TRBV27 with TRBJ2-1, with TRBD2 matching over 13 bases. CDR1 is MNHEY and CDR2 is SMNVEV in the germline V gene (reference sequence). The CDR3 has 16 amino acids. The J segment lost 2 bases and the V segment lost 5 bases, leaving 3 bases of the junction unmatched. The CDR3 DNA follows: TGTGCCAGCAGTCCACTAGCGGGAGGGGCCTACAATGAGCAGTTCTTC. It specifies CASSPLAGGAYNEQFF.

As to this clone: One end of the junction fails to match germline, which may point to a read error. CDR3 amino acids: CASSPPRGPISF. For the CDR3, the DNA is TGTGCCAGCAGTCCCCCCAGGGGTCCCATTTCTTTC. V and J are TRBV28 and TRBJ2-6, with TRBD1 as a possible D gene (6 bases). CDR1 is MDHEN and CDR2 is SYDVKM in the germline V gene. The CDR3 is 12 residues long.

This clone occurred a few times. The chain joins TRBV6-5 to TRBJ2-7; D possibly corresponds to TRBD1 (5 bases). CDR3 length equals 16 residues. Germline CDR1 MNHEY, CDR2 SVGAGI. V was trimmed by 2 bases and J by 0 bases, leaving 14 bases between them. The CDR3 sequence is CASSYLDRRPSYEQYF. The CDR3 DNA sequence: TGTGCCAGCAGTTACCTCGACAGAAGACCCTCCTACGAGCAGTACTTC.

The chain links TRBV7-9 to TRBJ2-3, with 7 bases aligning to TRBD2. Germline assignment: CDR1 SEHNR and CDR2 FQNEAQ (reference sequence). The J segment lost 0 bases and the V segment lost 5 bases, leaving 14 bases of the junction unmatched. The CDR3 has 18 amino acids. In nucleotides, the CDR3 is TGTGCCAGCAGCGACCCTAGCGGATGGGGAGTTAGCACAGATACGCAGTATTTT. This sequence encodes CASSDPSGWGVSTDTQYF.

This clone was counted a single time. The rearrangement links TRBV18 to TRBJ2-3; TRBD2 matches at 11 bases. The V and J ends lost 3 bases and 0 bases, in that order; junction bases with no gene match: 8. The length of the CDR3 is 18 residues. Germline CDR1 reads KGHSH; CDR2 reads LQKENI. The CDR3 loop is CASSPTSGGGSSTDTQYF. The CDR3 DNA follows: TGTGCCAGCTCACCTACTAGCGGGGGAGGATCTAGCACAGATACGCAGTATTTT.

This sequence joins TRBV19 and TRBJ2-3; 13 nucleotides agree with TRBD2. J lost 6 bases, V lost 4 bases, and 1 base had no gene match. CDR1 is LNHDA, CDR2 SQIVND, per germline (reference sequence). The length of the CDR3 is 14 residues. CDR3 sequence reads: CASSTTSGGDTQYF. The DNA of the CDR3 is TGTGCCAGTAGTACGACTAGCGGGGGGGATACGCAGTATTTT.

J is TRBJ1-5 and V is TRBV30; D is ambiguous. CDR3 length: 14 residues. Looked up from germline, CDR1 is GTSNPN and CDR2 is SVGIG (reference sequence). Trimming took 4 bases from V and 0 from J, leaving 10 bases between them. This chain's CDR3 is CAWNSPDSNQPQHF. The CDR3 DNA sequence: TGTGCCTGGAACTCGCCCGATAGCAATCAGCCCCAGCATTTT.

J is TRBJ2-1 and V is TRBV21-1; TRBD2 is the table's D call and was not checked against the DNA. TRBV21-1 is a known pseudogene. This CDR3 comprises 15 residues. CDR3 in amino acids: CASTLGLAPHNEQFF. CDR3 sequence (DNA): TGTGCCAGCACCCTGGGGCTAGCGCCCCACAATGAGCAGTTCTTC.

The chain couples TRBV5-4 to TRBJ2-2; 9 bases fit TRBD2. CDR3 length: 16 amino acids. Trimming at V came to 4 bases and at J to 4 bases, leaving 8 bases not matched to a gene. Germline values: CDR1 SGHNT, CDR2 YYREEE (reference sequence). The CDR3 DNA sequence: TGTGCCAGCAGCGCGGTCAAGACTAGCGGCACCGGGGAGCTGTTTTTT. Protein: CASSAVKTSGTGELFF.

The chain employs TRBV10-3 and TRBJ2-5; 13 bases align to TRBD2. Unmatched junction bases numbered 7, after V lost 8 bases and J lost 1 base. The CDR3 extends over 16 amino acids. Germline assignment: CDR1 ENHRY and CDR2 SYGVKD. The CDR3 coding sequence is TGTGCCATCGCTGGACTAGCGGGAGTGGGCCAAGAGACCCAGTACTTC. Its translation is CAIAGLAGVGQETQYF.

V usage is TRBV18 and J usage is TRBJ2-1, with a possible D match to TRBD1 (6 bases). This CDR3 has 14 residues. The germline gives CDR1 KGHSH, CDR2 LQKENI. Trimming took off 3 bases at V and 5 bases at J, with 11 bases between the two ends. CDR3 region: CASSPKTGNNEQFF. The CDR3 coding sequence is TGTGCCAGCTCACCCAAGACAGGTAACAATGAGCAGTTCTTC.

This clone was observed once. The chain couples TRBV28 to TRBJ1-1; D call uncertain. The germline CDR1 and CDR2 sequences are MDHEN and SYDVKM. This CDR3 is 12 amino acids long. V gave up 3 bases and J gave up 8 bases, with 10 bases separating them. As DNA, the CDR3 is TGTGCCAGCAGTTTCGGGTATAGGGAAGCTTTCTTT. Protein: CASSFGYREAFF.

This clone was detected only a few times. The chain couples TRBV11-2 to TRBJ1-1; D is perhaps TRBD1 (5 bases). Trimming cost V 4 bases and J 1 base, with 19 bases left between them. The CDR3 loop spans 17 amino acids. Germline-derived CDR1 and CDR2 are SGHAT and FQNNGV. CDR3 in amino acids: CASSSYDQIQGNTEAFF. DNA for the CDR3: TGTGCCAGCAGCTCCTACGACCAGATTCAGGGGAACACTGAAGCTTTCTTT.

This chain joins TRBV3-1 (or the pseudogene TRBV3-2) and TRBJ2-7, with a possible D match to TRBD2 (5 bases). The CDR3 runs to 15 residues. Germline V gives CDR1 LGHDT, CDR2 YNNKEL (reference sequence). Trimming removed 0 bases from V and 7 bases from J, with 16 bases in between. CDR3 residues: CASSQDHGGTREQYF. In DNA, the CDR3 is TGTGCCAGCAGCCAAGATCATGGCGGAACTAGGGAGCAGTACTTC.

The CDR3 region has the DNA TGTGCCTGGAGCGGACAGGGGGCTTCTGGCTACACCTTC. Protein product: CAWSGQGASGYTF. V gene TRBV30 combines with J gene TRBJ1-2; 11 nucleotides align to TRBD1. Germline lookup yields CDR1 GTSNPN and CDR2 SVGIG (reference sequence). This CDR3 is 13 amino acids long. V lost 3 bases, J lost 7 bases, and 4 bases stayed unmatched.

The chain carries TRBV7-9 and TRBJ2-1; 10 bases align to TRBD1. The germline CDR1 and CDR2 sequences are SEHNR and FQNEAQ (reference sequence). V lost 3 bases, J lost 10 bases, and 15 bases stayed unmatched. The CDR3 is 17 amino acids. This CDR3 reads CASSFRAGTGAFLEQFF. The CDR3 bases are TGTGCCAGCAGCTTTCGGGCCGGGACAGGGGCTTTTCTGGAGCAGTTCTTC.